This TCR beta chain is from a study of a mutant IDH1 vaccine in newly diagnosed glioma. For the study at large: Among treated patients, around 62% were male and roughly 38% female, and mean age was around 40 years.

The sample's time point: baseline, week 1 (first vaccination visit). Described treatment: pre-vaccination baseline after standard-of-care therapy. A note on this clone: Antigen unknown.

The length of the CDR3 is 15 residues. V shed 4 bases and J shed 3 bases, with 16 bases lying between them. Germline CDR1 and CDR2: SGHNT and YYREEE (reference sequence). Study observations and caveats: Pseudoprogression showed no apparent link to changes in top peripheral T cell clonotypes.

Sequenced by immunoSEQ multiplex PCR; TCRdb stores in-frame clones only, minus some. The sample yields roughly 41,000 clones, 80% to 95% seen once. The sequence came from a man aged 18 to 29 with glioma. The source was PBMCs, collected from a glioma patient treated with radiotherapy, temozolomide or both. The chain uses TRBV5-4 and TRBJ1-1; tentatively, D is TRBD1 (5 bases). The CDR3 DNA reads TGTGCCAGCAGCCCCGGGGGGGGTCGGGACACTGAAGCTTTCTTT. It codes for CASSPGGGRDTEAFF.